Shown below are 21 T cell receptor beta chains from a single sample sequenced in a study of T cells in Graves' hyperthyroidism and ophthalmopathy. RNA transcripts served as the template for amplifying TCR beta CDR3 regions. The HTBI primer set served for first-round RT-PCR of the TCR CDR3. Using its own MiXCR run on the multiplex PCR reads, TCRdb lists one record per CDR3 protein. Of 750,000 to 950,000 distinct CDR3 sequences detected, 35% to 45% appear once; the ten largest clones hold around 9.3%. Sequenced sample: blood. The source is a man between 18 and 29 years old with Graves' hyperthyroidism.

This clonotype has a count of ten or more. This chain connects TRBV20-1 to TRBJ1-1; D not resolved. Germline V CDR1 and CDR2: DFQATT, SNEGSKA (reference sequence). Trimming took 5 bases from V and 1 from J, leaving 8 bases between them. CDR3 size: 12 residues. CDR3 DNA sequence: TGCAGTGCTCCCCACAGGAACACTGAAGCTTTCTTT. Residues: CSAPHRNTEAFF.

This chain connects TRBV5-1 to TRBJ1-1; TRBD1 agrees at 10 bases. V lost 4 bases and J lost 4; bases outside the gene matches: 7. Germline V gene lookup returns CDR1 SGHRS and CDR2 YFSETQ. The CDR3 contains 15 residues. In DNA, the CDR3 is TGCGCCAGCAGCAGGGGGACAGGGGAGAGCACTGAAGCTTTCTTT. This sequence encodes CASSRGTGESTEAFF.

This chain joins TRBV7-2 and TRBJ1-4; D is possibly TRBD1 (5 bases). V lost 5 bases and J 10 bases, leaving 20 bases between the germline ends. CDR1 is SGHTA, CDR2 FQGNSA, per germline. CDR3 size: 15 residues. The CDR3 DNA is TGTGCCAGCAGCCTTTTCCGGGAGAGCGGGGGAAAACTGTTTTTT. It encodes CASSLFRESGGKLFF.

V and J are TRBV19 and TRBJ2-7; 7 nucleotides agree with TRBD2. CDR3 length: 14 amino acids. The V and J ends lost 8 bases and 0 bases, in that order; junction bases with no gene match: 7. Germline V gives CDR1 LNHDA, CDR2 SQIVND (reference sequence). CDR3 bases: TGTGCCAGTGGTCCTAGCGGCAGCTCCTACGAGCAGTACTTC. Protein sequence: CASGPSGSSYEQYF.

In this sample, this clonotype turned up a few times. This chain joins TRBV12-3 or TRBV12-4 and TRBJ1-1; TRBD1 matches 7 bases. The ends lost 1 base at V and 3 bases at J; junction bases unmatched: 5. The CDR3 has 15 residues. In DNA, the CDR3 is TGTGCCAGCAGTTTAGTCAGGGGGGGTTACACTGAAGCTTTCTTT. Protein: CASSLVRGGYTEAFF.

This chain joins TRBV7-2 and TRBJ1-6; 8 bases match TRBD1. With 7 bases clipped from V and 7 bases from J, the junction kept 12 bases outside the gene matches. The CDR3 runs 16 residues. Germline CDR1 SGHTA, CDR2 FQGNSA. CDR3 protein: CASTESAGDRNSPLHF. In DNA, the CDR3 is TGTGCCAGCACCGAAAGTGCGGGGGACAGGAATTCACCCCTCCACTTT.

In this sample, this clonotype turned up many times. This rearrangement joins TRBV2 to TRBJ2-5; D is unresolved. Germline V gene data show CDR1 as SNHLY and CDR2 as FYNNEI. The CDR3 covers 14 residues. V was clipped by 6 bases and J by 5 bases, with 16 bases between them. The CDR3 DNA sequence: TGTGCCAGCAGCTCGATCCTTACTCGGGAGACCCAGTACTTC. Translated, it gives CASSSILTRETQYF.

For this clonotype: A single base separates this from a much larger clone, so it may be a read error. The V and J genes are TRBV9 and TRBJ1-1, with 7 bases matching TRBD1. V gave up 7 bases and J gave up 6 bases; unmatched junction bases: 9. CDR1 and CDR2 from the germline V gene are SGDLS and YYNGEE. The CDR3 extends over 13 amino acids. CDR3: CASAIGGGSEAFF. The CDR3 nucleotides are TGTGCCAGCGCGATAGGGGGCGGGTCTGAAGCTTTCTTT.

The chain couples TRBV25-1 to TRBJ2-7; D is undetermined. V lost 7 bases and J 0 bases, leaving 7 bases between the germline ends. CDR1 and CDR2 from the germline V gene are MGHDK and SYGVNS. This CDR3 comprises 12 residues. CDR3 sequence reads: CASTPGSYEQYF. CDR3 coding DNA: TGTGCCAGCACCCCGGGCTCCTACGAGCAGTACTTC.

V and J are TRBV6-5 and TRBJ1-1; unclear D gene. Per the germline V gene, CDR1 is MNHEY and CDR2 is SVGAGI. This CDR3 spans 10 amino acids. V lost 6 bases, J lost 8 bases, and 7 bases lay in between. CDR3 sequence (DNA): TGTGCCAGCAGCCTTCAGGAAGCTTTCTTT. Translated, it gives CASSLQEAFF.

DNA for the CDR3: TGCAGCTCACCGGCAGTGAACACTGAAGCTTTCTTT. Translating it yields CSSPAVNTEAFF. The chain recombines TRBV29-1 with TRBJ1-1; D not resolved. The CDR3 is made up of 12 amino acids. CDR1 and CDR2 from the germline V gene are SQVTM and ANQGSEA. V was shortened by 8 bases and J by 0 bases, with 10 bases between the two germline ends.

This clonotype occurred a few times. This may arise from a read error, as a much more abundant clone is one base away. This chain connects TRBV10-3 to TRBJ1-1; possibly TRBD1 for D (5 bases). V was clipped by 3 bases and J by 3 bases, with 14 bases between them. CDR3 size: 15 residues. The V gene's germline CDR1 is ENHRY and CDR2 SYGVKD. The CDR3 here is CAISEPGSPDTEAFF. CDR3 sequence (DNA): TGTGCCATCAGTGAACCAGGGAGTCCAGACACTGAAGCTTTCTTT.

This clonotype was counted at least ten times. CDR3 bases: TGTGCCAGCAGTGGACGGGAAGAGACCCAGTACTTC. Its protein is CASSGREETQYF. This chain connects TRBV25-1 to TRBJ2-5; D gene unclear. Germline loops: CDR1 MGHDK, CDR2 SYGVNS. CDR3 length equals 12 residues. The V end was cut by 4 bases, the J end by 3 bases, with 6 bases between.

This clonotype was detected a few times. The chain joins TRBV12-3 or TRBV12-4 to TRBJ1-1; a weak D match, TRBD1 (5 bases). V shed 11 bases and J shed 5 bases, with 12 bases lying between them. The CDR3 covers 11 residues. The CDR3 sequence is CAVQGLTEAFF. CDR3 nucleotides: TGTGCCGTCCAGGGCCTTACTGAAGCTTTCTTT.

This clonotype was seen ten or more times. The V gene is TRBV7-2, the J gene TRBJ1-2; D is uncertain. This CDR3 is built from 15 residues. V shed 1 base and J shed 4 bases, with 13 bases lying between them. Germline V gives CDR1 SGHTA, CDR2 FQGNSA. CDR3 loop: CASSLGLAGSYGYTF. Here the CDR3 DNA reads TGTGCCAGCAGCTTAGGGTTAGCGGGAAGCTATGGCTACACCTTC.

Comment on this clonotype: A single base separates this from a much larger clone, so it may be a read error. The J gene is TRBJ1-5, the V gene TRBV19, with TRBD1 matching 10 bases. The V gene end was trimmed by 3 bases and the J gene end by 4 bases; junction bases not matched to a gene: 3. This CDR3 region has 15 residues. Germline V gives CDR1 LNHDA, CDR2 SQIVND (reference sequence). The CDR3 DNA reads as TGTGCCAGTAGTATTGGGACAGGGGTGAATCAGCCCCAGCATTTT. Amino acid sequence: CASSIGTGVNQPQHF.

This clonotype occurred a few times. The gene calls are TRBV20-1 and TRBJ2-7, with a weak D call TRBD1 (6 bases). Germline assignment: CDR1 DFQATT and CDR2 SNEGSKA (reference sequence). V was trimmed by 4 bases and J by 2 bases, leaving 12 bases between them. The CDR3 has 13 residues. The CDR3 DNA follows: TGCAGTGCTACGGACAGCACGGCCTACGAGCAGTACTTC. Protein product: CSATDSTAYEQYF.

This chain uses TRBV9 with TRBJ2-2; D tentatively reads TRBD1 or TRBD2 (6 bases each). V gave up 7 bases and J gave up 0 bases, with 10 bases separating them. The CDR3 sequence is 14 residues long. CDR1 SGDLS and CDR2 YYNGEE come from the germline V gene. CDR3 residues: CASEGGTNTGELFF. CDR3 coding DNA: TGTGCCAGCGAAGGGGGGACGAACACCGGGGAGCTGTTTTTT.

This clonotype was detected many times. The chain has TRBV2 and TRBJ1-5; 7 nucleotides agree with TRBD1. V trimming: 5 bases; J trimming: 3 bases; junction bases outside the gene matches: 7. The CDR3 loop spans 15 amino acids. The germline gives CDR1 SNHLY, CDR2 FYNNEI. CDR3 in amino acids: CASSIRQGPNQPQHF. For the CDR3, the DNA is TGTGCCAGCAGTATTCGACAGGGTCCCAATCAGCCCCAGCATTTT. The whole variable domain, remainder taken from reference TRBV2 and TRBJ1-5, is EPEVTQTPSHQVTQMGQEVILRCVPISNHLYFYWYRQILGQKVEFLVSFYNNEISEKSEIFDDQFSVERPDGSNFTLKIRSTKLEDSAMYFCASSIRQGPNQPQHFGDGTRLSIL.

This chain links TRBV10-3 with TRBJ2-1; 10 positions agree with TRBD2. V was pared by 3 bases and J by 8 bases, with 7 bases of the junction left unmatched. The CDR3 runs to 15 residues. The V gene's germline CDR1 is ENHRY and CDR2 SYGVKD. The DNA of the CDR3 is TGTGCCATCAGTGAACCTAGCGGGAGAACCGATGAGCAGTTCTTC. It translates to CAISEPSGRTDEQFF.

This chain joins TRBV12-3 or TRBV12-4 and TRBJ1-2, with unresolved D. The CDR3 consists of 13 residues. V lost 3 bases, J lost 8 bases, and 13 bases lay in between. DNA of the CDR3: TGTGCCAGCAGTTTTCACTCCTCGGGCGGCTACACCTTC. Protein: CASSFHSSGGYTF.